Shown below are 16 T cell receptor beta chains from a single sample sequenced in a study of T cells after yellow fever vaccination. TCRdb independently ran MiXCR on the 5' RACE reads; one entry per CDR3 protein. The profile shows under 600,000 distinct CDR3 sequences, less than 25% of them singletons. The material was PBMCs, obtained roughly 23 days after the first yellow fever vaccination. The receptors were sampled from a man between 18 and 29 years old who received the YFV17D yellow fever vaccine.

CDR3 sequence: CASRIGPSHTGELFF. The CDR3 bases are TGTGCCAGCAGGATAGGTCCGTCGCACACCGGGGAGCTGTTTTTT. The chain has TRBV7-8 and TRBJ2-2, with unresolved D. Germline V gives CDR1 SGHVS, CDR2 FQNEAQ. V gave up 6 bases and J gave up 3 bases, with 14 bases separating them. This CDR3 is built from 15 residues.

The rearrangement uses TRBV20-1 and TRBJ1-5; possibly TRBD1 for D (6 bases). The CDR3 runs 15 residues. In germline, CDR1 is DFQATT, CDR2 SNEGSKA (reference sequence). Trimming shortened V by 5 bases and J by 6 bases, and 20 bases separated the two germline ends. The CDR3 here is CSALNYREAPQPQHF. The CDR3 bases are TGCAGTGCTTTAAACTACAGGGAGGCACCTCAGCCCCAGCATTTT.

The V and J genes are TRBV5-1 and TRBJ2-3; 11 bases are shared with TRBD2. Trimming took 4 bases from V and 5 from J; bases not matched to a gene: 6. There are 15 residues in the CDR3. CDR1 is SGHRS and CDR2 is YFSETQ in the germline V gene. CDR3 coding DNA: TGCGCCAGCAGCGGCCTAGCGGGGGGCGAAGATACGCAGTATTTT. Amino acid sequence: CASSGLAGGEDTQYF. Variable domain in full (rest from reference TRBV5-1 and TRBJ2-3): KAGVTQTPRYLIKTRGQQVTLSCSPISGHRSVSWYQQTPGQGLQFLFEYFSETQRNKGNFPGRFSGRQFSNSRSEMNVSTLELGDSALYLCASSGLAGGEDTQYFGPGTRLTVL.

This sequence joins TRBV27 and TRBJ2-1, with 11 nucleotides matching TRBD2. This CDR3 contains 18 residues. V gave up 4 bases and J gave up 0 bases; unmatched junction bases: 8. Per the germline V gene, CDR1 is MNHEY and CDR2 is SMNVEV (reference sequence). DNA for the CDR3: TGTGCCAGCAGTTCCGGGACTAGCGGTTACAGCTCCTACAATGAGCAGTTCTTC. Translating gives CASSSGTSGYSSYNEQFF.

This clonotype has a handful of counts. DNA for the CDR3: TGCGCCAGCAGGACTAGCGGGCAATTTAAAGAGACCCAGTACTTC. Protein sequence: CASRTSGQFKETQYF. The gene calls are TRBV5-1 and TRBJ2-5, with 10 bases that match TRBD2. The length of the CDR3 is 15 residues. Per the germline V gene, CDR1 is SGHRS and CDR2 is YFSETQ. Unmatched junction bases numbered 7, after V lost 5 bases and J lost 3 bases.

This chain uses TRBV7-8 with TRBJ2-1; 10 positions match TRBD1. The CDR3 loop spans 17 amino acids. Germline CDR1 and CDR2: SGHVS and FQNEAQ. V dropped 5 bases and J dropped 3; count of bases not matched to a gene: 10. The CDR3 sequence: CASSPLPGQGLYNEQFF. CDR3 sequence (DNA): TGTGCCAGCAGCCCTTTGCCGGGACAGGGGCTCTACAATGAGCAGTTCTTC. The full variable domain, completed using reference TRBV7-8 and TRBJ2-1, is GAGVSQSPRYKVAKRGQDVALRCDPISGHVSLFWYQQALGQGPEFLTYFQNEAQLDKSGLPSDRFFAERPEGSVSTLKIQRTQQEDSAVYLCASSPLPGQGLYNEQFFGPGTRLTVL.

This clonotype was recorded a few times. V gene TRBV19 combines with J gene TRBJ2-3, with 12 bases identical to TRBD2. Unmatched junction bases numbered 9, after V lost 2 bases and J lost 3 bases. Germline V gene lookup returns CDR1 LNHDA and CDR2 SQIVND (reference sequence). This CDR3 comprises 18 residues. The chain's CDR3 is CASSITPSGGALTDTQYF. The CDR3 DNA reads as TGTGCCAGTAGTATAACCCCTAGCGGGGGGGCCTTGACAGATACGCAGTATTTT. The full variable domain, in which reference TRBV19 and TRBJ2-3 provide the parts outside the CDR3, is DGGITQSPKYLFRKEGQNVTLSCEQNLNHDAMYWYRQDPGQGLRLIYYSQIVNDFQKGDIAEGYSVSREKKESFPLTVTSAQKNPTAFYLCASSITPSGGALTDTQYFGPGTRLTVL.

This rearrangement joins TRBV29-1 to TRBJ2-5; 9 bases map to TRBD2. Germline loops: CDR1 SQVTM, CDR2 ANQGSEA. The V and J ends lost 4 bases and 5 bases, in that order; junction bases with no gene match: 14. This CDR3 spans 16 amino acids. The CDR3 bases are TGCAGCGTTGGTGGGGCTAGCGGGGCTTACGAGGAGACCCAGTACTTC. It encodes CSVGGASGAYEETQYF. Combining the CDR3 with reference TRBV29-1 and TRBJ2-5 gives the whole variable domain SAVISQKPSRDICQRGTSLTIQCQVDSQVTMMFWYRQQPGQSLTLIATANQGSEATYESGFVIDKFPISRPNLTFSTLTVSNMSPEDSSIYLCSVGGASGAYEETQYFGPGTRLLVL.

This clonotype occurred a few times. V is TRBV6-2 or TRBV6-3 and J is TRBJ2-7, with D possibly matching TRBD1 (6 bases). V shed 6 bases and J shed 6 bases, with 21 bases lying between them. CDR3 length: 15 amino acids. Germline CDR1 reads MNHEY; CDR2 reads SVGEGT. CDR3 sequence (DNA): TGTGCCAGCAGCCAAGGACAGCCTGGATCTGGCGAGCAGTACTTC. It encodes CASSQGQPGSGEQYF.

In this sample, this clonotype turned up a few times. The genes are TRBV20-1 and TRBJ2-5; unclear D gene. Trimming pared 7 bases from V and 5 bases from J, leaving 17 bases between. Germline CDR1 is DFQATT and CDR2 is SNEGSKA (reference sequence). The CDR3 consists of 13 residues. CDR3 bases: TGCAGTGGCAAAATGGGTCACGGGGAGACCCAGTACTTC. Protein sequence: CSGKMGHGETQYF.

V usage is TRBV20-1 and J usage is TRBJ2-5, with 10 bases matching TRBD2. In germline, CDR1 is DFQATT, CDR2 SNEGSKA (reference sequence). Trimming took 2 bases from V and 5 from J; bases not matched to a gene: 5. The CDR3 sequence is 14 residues long. The CDR3 coding sequence is TGCAGTGCTAGATCGGTTAGCGGGGGGGAGACCCAGTACTTC. This encodes CSARSVSGGETQYF.

This clonotype was observed a handful of times. The genes are TRBV11-2 and TRBJ2-2; 15 nucleotides align to TRBD2. V gave up 4 bases and J gave up 0 bases; unmatched junction bases: 3. The V gene's germline CDR1 is SGHAT and CDR2 FQNNGV. The CDR3 length is 18 residues. This chain's CDR3 is CASSSWTSGGANTGELFF. In nucleotides, the CDR3 is TGTGCCAGCAGCTCGTGGACTAGCGGGGGGGCGAACACCGGGGAGCTGTTTTTT.

V is TRBV6-5 and J is TRBJ2-7; D perhaps matches TRBD2 (6 bases). V shed 2 bases and J shed 1 base, with 15 bases lying between them. This CDR3 has 16 amino acids. Per the germline V gene, CDR1 is MNHEY and CDR2 is SVGAGI. The CDR3, as DNA: TGTGCCAGCAGTTACCAGTCCGCGGGGTCATCCTACGAGCAGTACTTC. It is translated as CASSYQSAGSSYEQYF.

The genes are TRBV5-1 and TRBJ2-1; TRBD1 is a possible D gene (6 bases). Deletions cut 1 base from V and 0 bases from J, with 17 bases between. Per germline, CDR1 SGHRS and CDR2 YFSETQ. The CDR3 is made up of 18 amino acids. The chain's CDR3 is CASSLSGAQQSSYNEQFF. CDR3 nucleotides: TGCGCCAGCAGCTTGTCAGGGGCGCAACAGAGCTCCTACAATGAGCAGTTCTTC.

V and J are TRBV15 and TRBJ2-3; D gene ambiguous. Germline CDR1 LNHNV, CDR2 YYDKDF (reference sequence). V was shortened by 0 bases and J by 4 bases, with 11 bases between the two germline ends. This CDR3 spans 15 amino acids. CDR3 amino acids: CATSRDRSGADTQYF. CDR3 DNA: TGTGCCACCAGCAGAGATCGTTCAGGTGCAGATACGCAGTATTTT.

This chain joins TRBV29-1 and TRBJ1-5, with 8 bases matching TRBD1. The CDR3 extends over 14 amino acids. J lost 3 bases, V lost 7 bases, and 8 bases had no gene match. Germline V gene lookup returns CDR1 SQVTM and CDR2 ANQGSEA. Here the CDR3 DNA reads TGCAGCGCCTTGACAGGGGTGGTCAATCAGCCCCAGCATTTT. Its protein is CSALTGVVNQPQHF.